The sequence of this T cell receptor (beta chain) was determined in a study of blood T cell repertoires in COVID-19. At the level of the study: In each case, the material was cDNA or gDNA derived from T cells, B-cell-depleted T cells, or PBMCs.

The CDR3 is 13 residues long. The V gene lost 4 bases and the J gene lost 3 bases, with 8 bases spanning the gap. From germline, CDR1 is LGHNT and CDR2 FRNRAP. Measured with immunoSEQ multiplex PCR; TCRdb has only the in-frame clones, and not every one. The data hold some 190,000 clones, with approximately 85% observed a single time. This receptor was identified in an older man with COVID-19, enrolled during active disease. This sequence joins TRBV12-5 and TRBJ2-3, with D tentatively TRBD1 (6 bases). The sequenced sample was peripheral blood. CDR3 sequence: CASGSDRTDTQYF. CDR3 nucleotide sequence: TGTGCTAGTGGTTCCGACAGGACAGATACGCAGTATTTT.